This T cell receptor (beta chain) appears in the sequencing data of a study of a mutant IDH1 vaccine in newly diagnosed glioma. Across the whole study: An approximately 62% male, around 40% female split and a mean age of around 41 years characterized treated patients. Most had both radiotherapy and temozolomide beforehand; others had only one. Study-level findings and limits: Of the patients, about 95% had vaccine-induced immune responses.

As for time point: baseline, week 1 (first vaccination visit). The sample's treatment: pre-vaccination baseline after standard-of-care therapy. New IDH1-mutant, ATRX-lost WHO grade 3 or 4 astrocytomas occurred in donors. The CDR3 contains 13 residues. The V end was cut by 2 bases, the J end by 5 bases, with 8 bases between. Per germline, CDR1 MDHEN and CDR2 SYDVKM. TCRdb keeps only in-frame clones here, not all; method: immunoSEQ multiplex PCR. This sample yields 15,000 to 20,000 clones, of which just under 80% are seen a single time; 10% belongs to the top ten. With respect to this clone: What it recognizes is unknown.

The rearrangement uses TRBV28 and TRBJ2-3; weak D call: TRBD1 (5 bases). The sample in question was PBMCs, obtained from a glioma patient treated with radiotherapy, temozolomide or both. The receptor was derived from a man between 40 and 49 years old with glioma. CDR3 DNA: TGTGCCAGCAGTTTACCCGGACAAGATACGCAGTATTTT. It translates to CASSLPGQDTQYF.